This T cell receptor beta chain was sequenced in a study of blood T cell repertoires in COVID-19 (dated by TCRdb to 2020 to 2022). About the investigation overall: Samples covering the acute and convalescent phases of COVID-19 were provided by collaborators in the United States, Italy and Spain. Sample metadata almost always included a de-identified subject ID, COVID-19 status, age in years and sex. Subjects who had been exposed to COVID-19, were actively infected with it, or had recovered from it provided the deeply sampled blood TCRbeta repertoires that made up the dataset. The prospective study material was composed of cDNA or gDNA derived from T cells, B-cell-depleted T cells, or PBMCs. Where HLA class I and class II types were available, the types were taken from metadata supplied by the sample provider, not from assay-based typing. Samples came from the ongoing ImmuneRACE study (first 160 participants) plus 1,254 subjects from 6 global collaborators. The repertoires were released in a freely available public database meant as a resource for research on the immune response to SARS-CoV-2.

In this sample, this clone turned up a few times. Its antigen is still unknown. Base qualities are not provided; no much larger clone lies one nucleotide away. Whole blood was collected in K2EDTA tubes by collaborating institutions according to the institutions' own protocols. For TCRbeta analysis, collaborators shipped samples in one of three forms: frozen whole blood, isolated PBMCs, or DNA extracted from either of those sample types. Broad study findings and their caveats: How much clinical and demographic metadata was included differed by source and by participant, and the metadata was provided uncurated.

V and J are truncated by 1 base and 6 bases respectively, leaving an intervening sequence of 11 bases. According to the germline V gene (reference sequence), CDR1 reads SEHNR and CDR2 reads FQNEAQ. From the cysteine up to the phenylalanine, the CDR3 has a length of 14 residues. The kept DNA is CDR3 alone, 42 bases in frame from the first base. The immunoSEQ Assay, a bias-controlled multiplex PCR, was used to amplify TCRbeta CDR3 regions from genomic DNA. The original pipeline was this. Nucleated cell counts per sample were estimated from amplification of reference gene primers within the assay. To quantify the absolute abundance of each unique TCRbeta CDR3 rearrangement, sequence reads were collapsed and filtered. Productive Simpson clonality was computed per sample as the square root of Simpson's diversity index over productive rearrangements. TCRdb obtained this table from immuneACCESS and retained in-frame rearrangements with V and J assigned. These tables miss some clones; where compared with another copy, unresolved V genes account for less than half of the shortfall, and the remainder is unexplained. The V and J calls and the clone size are those of that table, but D and trimming were determined from the DNA. The table for this sample lists approximately 130,000 clones; 77% of them were counted only once. 20% to 25% of the sample goes to the ten largest clones.

What was sequenced was peripheral blood. This TCR was recovered from a man aged 80 or over with acute or convalescent COVID-19. The V and J segments used are TRBV7-9 and TRBJ2-3; the best D guess is TRBD2, with 6 bases matching. This receptor has the CDR3 CASSLDAGRDTQYF. In nucleotides, the sequence is TGTGCCAGCAGCTTAGACGCAGGGAGGGATACGCAGTATTTT.